What follows is one T cell receptor (beta chain) and its context. Its antigen is undetermined. This sample is drawn from a study of shared clonotypes between healthy human individuals. Regarding the study as a whole: Of the naive CD4 clonotypes, around 4.8% were shared across a handful of donors.

Using immunoSEQ multiplex PCR, the repertoire was profiled, and TCRdb retains in-frame clones only, with some absent. The sample lists roughly 660,000 clones, roughly 91% occurring once. The ends were cut back, 5 bases at V and 3 bases at J, with 16 bases in the middle. The CDR3 contains 16 residues. Germline V gives CDR1 MGHDK, CDR2 SYGVNS. The chain recombines TRBV25-1 with TRBJ1-4; D possibly corresponds to TRBD1 (6 bases). Sequencing input: memory CD8+ T cells from PBMCs. This sample's subset: CD45RO+ cells pooled with CCR7-negative TemRA cells. The TCR originated in a man aged 18 to 30 in good health. Some clones in this sample may be carry-over from other donors' samples. This chain's CDR3 is CASSQGPRRANEKLFF. The CDR3 nucleotides are TGTGCCAGCAGTCAGGGGCCCAGGCGGGCTAATGAAAAACTGTTTTTT.